This TCR beta chain came from a study of CD8+CD57+ T cells in acquired aplastic anemia. Study context: On average, sorted CD4+ and CD8+ cells gave approximately 3.5 ug of DNA. Healthy donor CD4+ cell samples had a mean of roughly 9.8 million reads. The study's findings and limits: Patients and controls shared just under 30 CD8+ CDR3 sequences.

Germline assignment: CDR1 LGHDT and CDR2 YNNKEL (reference sequence). With 1 base removed from V and 1 base from J, the gap between germline ends came to 17 bases. This CDR3 is 18 amino acids long. The template for TCR beta VDJ and CDR3 sequence profiling was genomic DNA. TCRdb recomputed calls from the reads with MiXCR, one row per CDR3 protein. The table shows 130,000 or so distinct CDR3 sequences, with around 41% occurring only once. The sample holds a few counts of this clonotype. Its specificity is unknown. What was sequenced was sorted CD4+, CD8+, or CD8+CD57+ T cells (not recorded which) from PBMCs. The TCR sequence derives from a human donor in good health, serving as a control. The V call is TRBV3-1, the J call TRBJ2-1; D may be TRBD2 (6 bases). Written as DNA, the CDR3 is TGTGCCAGCAGCCAAGTGCGGTTAGCGGACAATTCCTACAATGAGCAGTTCTTC. Amino acid sequence: CASSQVRLADNSYNEQFF.